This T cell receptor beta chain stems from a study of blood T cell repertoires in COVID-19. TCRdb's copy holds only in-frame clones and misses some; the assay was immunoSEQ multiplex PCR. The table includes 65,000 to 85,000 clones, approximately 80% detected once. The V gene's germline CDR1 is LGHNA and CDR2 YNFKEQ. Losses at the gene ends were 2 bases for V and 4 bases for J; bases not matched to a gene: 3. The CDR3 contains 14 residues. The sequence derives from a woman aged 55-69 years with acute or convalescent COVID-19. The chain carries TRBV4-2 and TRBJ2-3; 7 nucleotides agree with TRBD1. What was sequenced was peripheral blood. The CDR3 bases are TGTGCCAGCAGCCAACCAACAGGGGCAGATACGCAGTATTTT. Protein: CASSQPTGADTQYF.